A selection of T cell receptor beta chains follows, all from one sample in a study of blood T cell repertoires in COVID-19. Clones were sequenced by immunoSEQ multiplex PCR, and TCRdb holds only the in-frame ones, with some missing. This repertoire shows some 140,000 clones, roughly 83% found once; its top ten account for 4.5% to 5.5%. Sequenced: PBMCs or T cells enriched from blood (not recorded which). The source is a man between 40 and 49 years old with acute COVID-19. The CDR3 runs from the conserved cysteine through the conserved F or W. D genes are given only for firm matches. Clone size is shown for a subset of rows, as once, few, many or a class of expanded clone.

cdr3_nt: TGTGCCAGCAGTCTGGGGCACCGAAACACTGAAGCTTTCTTT
cdr3_aa: CASSLGHRNTEAFF
v_call: TRBV28
j_call: TRBJ1-1
clone_size: many
d_call: .

cdr3_nt: TGTGCCACCAGCGGCAAACGTGCAACTAATGAAAAACTGTTTTTT
cdr3_aa: CATSGKRATNEKLFF
v_call: TRBV15
j_call: TRBJ1-4
clone_size: .
d_call: .

cdr3_nt: TGTGCCAGCAGCCTCCTGCGAGGGACAGATACGCAGTATTTT
cdr3_aa: CASSLLRGTDTQYF
v_call: TRBV6-5
j_call: TRBJ2-3
clone_size: .
d_call: .

cdr3_nt: TGTGCCACCGGGGAGAGCTCCTATAATTCACCCCTCCACTTT
cdr3_aa: CATGESSYNSPLHF
v_call: TRBV19
j_call: TRBJ1-6
clone_size: once
d_call: .

cdr3_nt: TGTGCCAGCAGTGAAGCGCAGGCGGGTGCCTCACCCCTCCACTTT
cdr3_aa: CASSEAQAGASPLHF
v_call: TRBV6-1
j_call: TRBJ1-6
clone_size: .
d_call: .

cdr3_nt: TGTGCCAGTAGTACAGGGATGAACACTGAAGCTTTCTTT
cdr3_aa: CASSTGMNTEAFF
v_call: TRBV19
j_call: TRBJ1-1
clone_size: .
d_call: .

cdr3_nt: TGTGCCATCAGTGAGAAGAGGACAGACGAAGCTTTCTTT
cdr3_aa: CAISEKRTDEAFF
v_call: TRBV10-3
j_call: TRBJ1-1
clone_size: once
d_call: .

cdr3_nt: TGTGCCAGTAGTTTGGGACAGGGAAATTCACCCCTCCACTTT
cdr3_aa: CASSLGQGNSPLHF
v_call: TRBV19
j_call: TRBJ1-6
clone_size: .
d_call: TRBD1

cdr3_nt: TGTGCCAGCAGTAACCCGGGAGAAGCTTTCTTT
cdr3_aa: CASSNPGEAFF
v_call: TRBV28
j_call: TRBJ1-1
clone_size: .
d_call: .

cdr3_nt: TGTGCCAGCAGCTTCGGGGAATATGGCTACACCTTC
cdr3_aa: CASSFGEYGYTF
v_call: TRBV5-4
j_call: TRBJ1-2
clone_size: .
d_call: .

cdr3_nt: TGTGCCAGCAGCCCCGGGGAGCAGTTCTTC
cdr3_aa: CASSPGEQFF
v_call: TRBV12-3/TRBV12-4
j_call: TRBJ2-1
clone_size: .
d_call: .

cdr3_nt: TGTGCCAGCAGTCGGGGAGATACGCAGTATTTT
cdr3_aa: CASSRGDTQYF
v_call: TRBV6-2/TRBV6-3
j_call: TRBJ2-3
clone_size: .
d_call: .

cdr3_nt: TGTGCCAGCAGCCAACGTGGGGCGGTAAGCACAGATACGCAGTATTTT
cdr3_aa: CASSQRGAVSTDTQYF
v_call: TRBV7-9
j_call: TRBJ2-3
clone_size: .
d_call: .

cdr3_nt: TGTGCCAGCAGTGTGACAGGGGCGAACACTGAAGCTTTCTTT
cdr3_aa: CASSVTGANTEAFF
v_call: TRBV28
j_call: TRBJ1-1
clone_size: .
d_call: TRBD1

cdr3_nt: TGTGCCAGCTCATCTTCGCACGGGGTGGAGAACACTGAAGCTTTCTTT
cdr3_aa: CASSSSHGVENTEAFF
v_call: TRBV18
j_call: TRBJ1-1
clone_size: .
d_call: .

cdr3_nt: TGTGCCAGCAGCTTGGGCCGAGACAGGGAGGAGACCCAGTACTTC
cdr3_aa: CASSLGRDREETQYF
v_call: TRBV7-7
j_call: TRBJ2-5
clone_size: once
d_call: TRBD1

cdr3_nt: TGTGCCAGCAGCTCCCCGGGGACTAGCGGTTACAATGAGCAGTTCTTC
cdr3_aa: CASSSPGTSGYNEQFF
v_call: TRBV13
j_call: TRBJ2-1
clone_size: .
d_call: TRBD2

cdr3_nt: TGTGCCAGCAGTCGGACAGGGGTGGAGTCCGGGGAGCTGTTTTTT
cdr3_aa: CASSRTGVESGELFF
v_call: TRBV2
j_call: TRBJ2-2
clone_size: .
d_call: TRBD1

cdr3_nt: TGTGCCAGCAGTCTACACCCCCAGGGTGGCTACACCTTC
cdr3_aa: CASSLHPQGGYTF
v_call: TRBV25-1
j_call: TRBJ1-2
clone_size: .
d_call: .

cdr3_nt: TGTGCCAGCAGGGGGGAGGAGCAGCCAACGAACACCGGGGAGCTGTTTTTT
cdr3_aa: CASRGEEQPTNTGELFF
v_call: TRBV7-9
j_call: TRBJ2-2
clone_size: .
d_call: .

cdr3_nt: TGTGCCAGCGGGCAAAGCGGGGGTAGCGAAGAGACCCAGTACTTC
cdr3_aa: CASGQSGGSEETQYF
v_call: TRBV4-2
j_call: TRBJ2-5
clone_size: .
d_call: TRBD2

cdr3_nt: TGTGCCAGCAGCTTAGTGGACAGGGGACGGGAAAAACTGTTTTTT
cdr3_aa: CASSLVDRGREKLFF
v_call: TRBV7-9
j_call: TRBJ1-4
clone_size: .
d_call: TRBD1

cdr3_nt: TGTGCCAGCAGAGTCCCGGGACAGGGGGCGGACACTGAAGCTTTCTTT
cdr3_aa: CASRVPGQGADTEAFF
v_call: TRBV11-2
j_call: TRBJ1-1
clone_size: .
d_call: TRBD1

cdr3_nt: TGTGCCAGCAGCTTAGTTCGGACCCAGTACTTC
cdr3_aa: CASSLVRTQYF
v_call: TRBV7-2
j_call: TRBJ2-5
clone_size: .
d_call: .

cdr3_nt: TGCGCCAGCAGCCAAGATAGTAGCACAGATACGCAGTATTTT
cdr3_aa: CASSQDSSTDTQYF
v_call: TRBV4-3
j_call: TRBJ2-3
clone_size: .
d_call: .

cdr3_nt: TGTGCCAGCAGTGCGGGGCGGGGGGCGCGCGACACAGATACGCAGTATTTT
cdr3_aa: CASSAGRGARDTDTQYF
v_call: TRBV2
j_call: TRBJ2-3
clone_size: .
d_call: TRBD2

cdr3_nt: TGTGCCAGTAGTATTACCCGGACTAGCGGGATCCGTACCGGGGAGCTGTTTTTT
cdr3_aa: CASSITRTSGIRTGELFF
v_call: TRBV19
j_call: TRBJ2-2
clone_size: few
d_call: TRBD2

cdr3_nt: TGTGCCAGCAGCCCTACGGGACAGAGGGATCAGCCCCAGCATTTT
cdr3_aa: CASSPTGQRDQPQHF
v_call: TRBV3-1/TRBV3-2
j_call: TRBJ1-5
clone_size: .
d_call: TRBD1

cdr3_nt: TGTGCCAGCAGCACCCTGATCGCGGGTGGAAACACCATATATTTT
cdr3_aa: CASSTLIAGGNTIYF
v_call: TRBV28
j_call: TRBJ1-3
clone_size: .
d_call: .

cdr3_nt: TGTGCCAGCAGTTTGGGTGAGAGGAACACCATATATTTT
cdr3_aa: CASSLGERNTIYF
v_call: TRBV28
j_call: TRBJ1-3
clone_size: .
d_call: .

cdr3_nt: TGTGCCAGCAGCTTAATTTATAGCAATCAGCCCCAGCATTTT
cdr3_aa: CASSLIYSNQPQHF
v_call: TRBV7-8
j_call: TRBJ1-5
clone_size: .
d_call: .

cdr3_nt: TGTGCCAGCAGTTTGACTAGCTCCGAGCAGTACTTC
cdr3_aa: CASSLTSSEQYF
v_call: TRBV28
j_call: TRBJ2-7
clone_size: .
d_call: TRBD2

cdr3_nt: TGCGCCAGCAGCTTGGACGGGACAGGGGCTGCTCAGCCCCAGCATTTT
cdr3_aa: CASSLDGTGAAQPQHF
v_call: TRBV5-1
j_call: TRBJ1-5
clone_size: .
d_call: TRBD1

cdr3_nt: TGCGCCAGCAGCTTGGGCCGGGGCGGGGGATACAATGAGCAGTTCTTC
cdr3_aa: CASSLGRGGGYNEQFF
v_call: TRBV5-1
j_call: TRBJ2-1
clone_size: .
d_call: TRBD2

cdr3_nt: TGTGCCAGCAGCTTAGCTTTAGGGGACACTGAAGCTTTCTTT
cdr3_aa: CASSLALGDTEAFF
v_call: TRBV13
j_call: TRBJ1-1
clone_size: .
d_call: .

cdr3_nt: TGCAGCGTGACTAGCGGGAGCCCAGATACGCAGTATTTT
cdr3_aa: CSVTSGSPDTQYF
v_call: TRBV29-1
j_call: TRBJ2-3
clone_size: .
d_call: TRBD2

cdr3_nt: TGTGCCAGCAGTTCGACGACAGGGAAGGGGACTGAAGCTTTCTTT
cdr3_aa: CASSSTTGKGTEAFF
v_call: TRBV6-5
j_call: TRBJ1-1
clone_size: .
d_call: TRBD1

cdr3_nt: TGTGCCAGCAGTAGAAGCTCTGGAAACACCATATATTTT
cdr3_aa: CASSRSSGNTIYF
v_call: TRBV9
j_call: TRBJ1-3
clone_size: .
d_call: .

cdr3_nt: TGCAGCGCTTCCAGGGAGGGAGGGACCCAGTACTTC
cdr3_aa: CSASREGGTQYF
v_call: TRBV29-1
j_call: TRBJ2-5
clone_size: .
d_call: TRBD2

cdr3_nt: TGTGCCAGCAGTTTATATCAGGGGCGAGCTTTCTTT
cdr3_aa: CASSLYQGRAFF
v_call: TRBV28
j_call: TRBJ1-1
clone_size: few
d_call: .

cdr3_nt: TGTGCCAGCAGCTTCCGGCAGGGGCTCTACACCTTC
cdr3_aa: CASSFRQGLYTF
v_call: TRBV5-5
j_call: TRBJ1-2
clone_size: .
d_call: .

cdr3_nt: TGTGCCAGCAGCACACGCGGGGGGTCGAATGAGCAGTTCTTC
cdr3_aa: CASSTRGGSNEQFF
v_call: TRBV9
j_call: TRBJ2-1
clone_size: .
d_call: TRBD2

cdr3_nt: TGTGCCAGCTCACCAAATCAAGAGGCCGGTCAGCCCCAGCATTTT
cdr3_aa: CASSPNQEAGQPQHF
v_call: TRBV18
j_call: TRBJ1-5
clone_size: .
d_call: .

cdr3_nt: TGTGCCAGCTCACAAACAGGCTCTGGAAACACCATATATTTT
cdr3_aa: CASSQTGSGNTIYF
v_call: TRBV18
j_call: TRBJ1-3
clone_size: .
d_call: .

cdr3_nt: TGTGCCAGCGAGGGAGGACAGGGGGAGGCTGAAGCTTTCTTT
cdr3_aa: CASEGGQGEAEAFF
v_call: TRBV13
j_call: TRBJ1-1
clone_size: .
d_call: TRBD1

cdr3_nt: TGTGCCAGTAGTATGGTGACACCGTCCGACTATGGCTACACCTTC
cdr3_aa: CASSMVTPSDYGYTF
v_call: TRBV19
j_call: TRBJ1-2
clone_size: .
d_call: .

cdr3_nt: TGCGCCAGCAGCCAATCCCCCGCGGCTCCCCTATACTTC
cdr3_aa: CASSQSPAAPLYF
v_call: TRBV4-3
j_call: TRBJ2-5
clone_size: .
d_call: .

cdr3_nt: TGTGCCAGCAGCCAAGTCGTGGTCAGAATTCCTCTTAACTATGGCTACACCTTC
cdr3_aa: CASSQVVVRIPLNYGYTF
v_call: TRBV3-1/TRBV3-2
j_call: TRBJ1-2
clone_size: .
d_call: .